This T cell receptor (beta chain) was observed in a study of patients and donors after allogeneic stem cell transplantation. Germline V gene data show CDR1 as LGHNA and CDR2 as YSLEER. V trimming: 5 bases; J trimming: 6 bases; junction bases outside the gene matches: 14. The CDR3 extends over 17 amino acids. TCRdb reanalysed the RT-PCR reads using MiXCR and keeps one entry per CDR3 protein. Of more than 150,000 distinct CDR3 sequences in the sample, about 24% were seen once. The sequencing input was blood, either unsorted or a sorted T cell fraction (not recorded which). The TCR comes from a human donor who was either an allogeneic HSCT recipient or a stem cell or donor lymphocyte infusion donor (not recorded which). It is not recorded whose cells these are; they may come from a transplant donor. This sequence joins TRBV4-3 and TRBJ2-2; 8 bases agree with TRBD1. This chain's CDR3 is CASSKPGTGRRSGELFF. DNA for the CDR3: TGCGCCAGCAGCAAACCCGGGACAGGCCGCAGATCCGGGGAGCTGTTTTTT.